These 8 T cell receptor beta chains came from one sample sequenced in a study of preoperative IRX-2 immunotherapy in early breast cancer. Treatment noted: preoperative locoregional IRX-2 cytokine immunotherapy. The assay was immunoSEQ multiplex PCR, and TCRdb's table has in-frame clones only and misses some. The sample consists of around 29,000 clones, around 89% of them appearing once. This sample was taken from a patient treated with IRX-2 immunotherapy. These receptors came from a human donor with breast cancer.

The chain is built from TRBV19 and TRBJ2-5; a weak D match, TRBD2 (6 bases). V lost 4 bases, J lost 5 bases, and 14 bases lay in between. Germline V gives CDR1 LNHDA, CDR2 SQIVND (reference sequence). The CDR3 totals 14 residues. CDR3 in amino acids: CASSTPLAMETQYF. In DNA form, the CDR3 reads TGTGCCAGTAGTACGCCGCTAGCGATGGAGACCCAGTACTTC.

In its sample, this clone was seen once. The rearrangement joins TRBV6-1 to TRBJ1-1; 7 bases agree with TRBD1. The CDR3 covers 13 residues. Per the germline V gene, CDR1 is MNHNS and CDR2 is SASEGT. Trimming took 5 bases from V and 4 from J; bases not matched to a gene: 4. The DNA for the CDR3 is TGTGCCAGCAGTCTAGACAGGGTCACTGAAGCTTTCTTT. It yields the protein CASSLDRVTEAFF.

This chain links TRBV4-2 with TRBJ2-7, with 7 bases matching TRBD2. Germline assignment: CDR1 LGHNA and CDR2 YNFKEQ. This CDR3 comprises 15 residues. The trim removed 0 bases at V and 5 bases at J, leaving 7 bases unmatched. CDR3 nucleotide sequence: TGTGCCAGCAGCCAAGAGAGGGAGGGAGGAAACGAGCAGTACTTC. Amino acids: CASSQEREGGNEQYF.

This clone was found once. The V and J genes are TRBV6-5 and TRBJ1-5, with D perhaps matching TRBD1 (6 bases). The CDR3 has 15 amino acids. V was trimmed by 0 bases and J by 7 bases, leaving 13 bases between them. From germline, CDR1 is MNHEY and CDR2 SVGAGI. This CDR3 is CASSYSAGAGQPQHF. In DNA, the CDR3 is TGTGCCAGCAGTTACTCGGCAGGGGCAGGACAGCCCCAGCATTTT.

A single count supports this clone. This CDR3 reads CASSDSRSSGPQFF. In nucleotides, the CDR3 is TGTGCCAGCAGTGACTCGAGGTCTTCGGGACCGCAGTTCTTC. The chain uses TRBV6-4 and TRBJ2-1; D tentatively reads TRBD1 or TRBD2 (5 bases each). Trimming left V 0 bases short and J 12 bases short, with 15 bases between. Per germline, CDR1 MRHNA and CDR2 SNTAGT. This CDR3 spans 14 amino acids.

This chain uses TRBV19 with TRBJ2-1, with 10 positions matching TRBD1. CDR1 and CDR2 from the germline V gene are LNHDA and SQIVND (reference sequence). V was pared by 6 bases and J by 9 bases, with 8 bases of the junction left unmatched. The length of the CDR3 is 14 residues. CDR3 residues: CASSWTGGFGEQFF. Written as DNA, the CDR3 is TGTGCCAGTAGCTGGACAGGGGGGTTCGGTGAGCAGTTCTTC.

The V and J genes are TRBV6-5 and TRBJ1-5; perhaps TRBD1 as D (6 bases). This CDR3 has 15 residues. CDR1 is MNHEY and CDR2 is SVGAGI in the germline V gene. V lost 7 bases to trimming and J lost 7 bases, with 20 bases between them. CDR3 nucleotide sequence: TGTGCCAGCAAAGAGACAGGTTTTCGAGGACAGCCCCAGCATTTT. Translated: CASKETGFRGQPQHF.

The chain joins TRBV27 to TRBJ1-5; D is possibly TRBD1 (6 bases). The CDR3 loop spans 18 amino acids. Germline V gene sequence: CDR1 MNHEY, CDR2 SMNVEV (reference sequence). V lost 3 bases and J 2 bases, leaving 20 bases between the germline ends. CDR3 nucleotide sequence: TGTGCCAGCAGTTTTGAAACCCCGGCCTCAGGGGGCAATCAGCCCCAGCATTTT. It translates to CASSFETPASGGNQPQHF.